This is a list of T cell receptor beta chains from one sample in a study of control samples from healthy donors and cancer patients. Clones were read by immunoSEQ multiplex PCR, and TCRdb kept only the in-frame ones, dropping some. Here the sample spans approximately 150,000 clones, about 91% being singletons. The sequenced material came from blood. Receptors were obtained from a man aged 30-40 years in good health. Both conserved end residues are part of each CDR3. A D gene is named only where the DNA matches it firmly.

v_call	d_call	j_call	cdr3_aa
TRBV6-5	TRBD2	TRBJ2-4	CASSYSLAGGNIQYF
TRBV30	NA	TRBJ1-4	CAWSRGDWSEKLFF
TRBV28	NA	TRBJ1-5	CASSPREDDSYSNQPQHF
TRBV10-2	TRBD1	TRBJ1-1	CASTRDSEAFF
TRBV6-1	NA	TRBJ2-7	CASSERRAPNEQYF
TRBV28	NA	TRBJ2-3	CASSFDFPTFTDTQYF
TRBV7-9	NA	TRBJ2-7	CASSLVYEQYF
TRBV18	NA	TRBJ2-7	CASSGPRDIGYEQYF
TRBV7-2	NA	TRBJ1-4	CASSLAGWEKLFF
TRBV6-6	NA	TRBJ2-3	CASKLPPPYTDTQYF
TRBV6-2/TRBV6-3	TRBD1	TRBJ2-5	CASSYSMGTGEETQYF
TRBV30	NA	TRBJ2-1	CAWIPRGRVYNEQFF
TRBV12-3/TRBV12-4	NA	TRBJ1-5	CASSLAGNQPQHF
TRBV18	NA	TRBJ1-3	CASSPVGSSGNTIYF
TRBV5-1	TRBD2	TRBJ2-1	CASSLGVTSGGYNEQFF
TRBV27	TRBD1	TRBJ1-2	CASSYITGGHGYTF
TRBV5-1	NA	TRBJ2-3	CASSLGSDTDTQYF
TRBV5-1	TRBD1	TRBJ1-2	CASRTLPGQGLDGYTF
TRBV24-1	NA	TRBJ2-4	CATSDPRQDLAKNIQYF
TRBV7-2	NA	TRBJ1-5	CASSAEENSNQPQHF
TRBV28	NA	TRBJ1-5	CASSWSNVKGNQPQHF
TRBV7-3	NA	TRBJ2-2	CASSLRTGELFF
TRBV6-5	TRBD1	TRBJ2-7	CASSYYGQASSYEQYF
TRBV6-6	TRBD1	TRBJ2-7	CASSQGQGAYEQYF
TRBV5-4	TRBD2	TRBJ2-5	CASSPGTSRETQYF
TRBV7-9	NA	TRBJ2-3	CASSLAGVTDTQYF
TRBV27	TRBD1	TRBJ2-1	CASRSGTGGNEQFF
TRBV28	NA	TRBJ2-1	CASSFQYNEQFF
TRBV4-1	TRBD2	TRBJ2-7	CASSQGLANEQYF
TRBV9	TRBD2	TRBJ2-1	CASSVPGTSGGQSSYNEQFF
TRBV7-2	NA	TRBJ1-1	CASKTSHTETFF
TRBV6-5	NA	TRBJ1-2	CASSYSVGQLYGYTF
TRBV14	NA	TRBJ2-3	CASSQLELRTDYADTQYF
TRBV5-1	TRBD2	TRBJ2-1	CASSQGLVGSYNEQFF
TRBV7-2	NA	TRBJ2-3	CASSLALMLGGATDTQYF
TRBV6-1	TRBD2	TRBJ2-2	CASSERASGGIGELFF
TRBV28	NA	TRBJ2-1	CASSFSGDGHNEQFF
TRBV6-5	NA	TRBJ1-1	CASSYSPGSDTEAFF
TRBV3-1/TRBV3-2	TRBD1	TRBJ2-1	CASSGGQRGSEQFF
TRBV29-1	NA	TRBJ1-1	CSSGASNTEAFF
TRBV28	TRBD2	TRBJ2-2	CASSSTRTSGVGELFF
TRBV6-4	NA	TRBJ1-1	CASRPNDGTEAFF
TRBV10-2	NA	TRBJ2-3	CASSDPWPDTQYF
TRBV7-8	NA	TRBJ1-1	CASSPWDLTSTEAFF
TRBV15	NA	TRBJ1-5	CATSREVQPQHF
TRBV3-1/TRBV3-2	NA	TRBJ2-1	CASSQVGHEQFF
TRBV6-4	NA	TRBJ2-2	CASSPLPGSTGELFF
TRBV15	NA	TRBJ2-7	CATSRASLDSYEQYF
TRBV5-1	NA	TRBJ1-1	CASSERTDNTEAFF
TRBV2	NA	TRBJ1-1	CASSLDLAEGTEAFF
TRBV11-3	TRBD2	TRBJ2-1	CASSFGGGADPEQFF
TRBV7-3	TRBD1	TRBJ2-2	CASSLLKIGTGFVGELFF
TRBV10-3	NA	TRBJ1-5	CAISDDSVYQPQHF
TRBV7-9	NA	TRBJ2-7	CASSLGKGSIAEYEQYF
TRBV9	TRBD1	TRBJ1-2	CASSVDGTGRNYGYTF